Listed here is a single TCR beta chain. Time point noted: after dendritic cell vaccination, including at tumor progression/relapse. V lost 0 bases and J lost 10, with 15 bases in between. Germline CDR1 reads SGHTA; CDR2 reads FQGNSA. CDR3 length: 14 residues. Profiling relied on immunoSEQ multiplex PCR, and the TCRdb table lists in-frame clones only, not all of them. The sample yields roughly 85,000 clones, 85% seen once. These data are taken from a study of glioma-infiltrating T cells after dendritic cell vaccination. Here the sequenced sample was blood, taken after dendritic cell vaccination. This chain links TRBV7-2 with TRBJ1-1; D is unclear. The receptor was derived from a human donor with glioblastoma. The CDR3: CASSLAPSTTVAFF. The CDR3 coding sequence is TGTGCCAGCAGCTTAGCCCCTTCCACAACCGTAGCTTTCTTT.